The rows below give T cell receptor beta chains drawn from one sample of a study of T-cell reconstitution after alpha-beta-depleted transplantation in children. TCRdb used MiXCR to reprocess the PCR reads, holding one entry per CDR3 protein. The table shows around 580,000 distinct CDR3 sequences, with more than 20% occurring only once. The source material was PBMCs, mostly from graft donor cells, sampled 360 days after TCRalphabeta/CD19-depleted stem cell transplant. The receptors shown here come from a boy in the first two years of life who had a stem cell transplant for acute myeloid leukemia, so the T cells may come from the graft donor. CDR3s include the opening cysteine and the closing phenylalanine or tryptophan. The D gene is left open where the match is weak. Only some rows state a clone size, as once, few, many or a class for expanded clones.

v_gene	d_gene	abundance	j_gene	CDR3nt	CDR3aa
TRBV12-3/TRBV12-4	TRBD1	many	TRBJ2-5	TGTGCCAGCAGTCGGGACAGGGGTTTCCAAGAGACCCAGTACTTC	CASSRDRGFQETQYF
TRBV6-1	-	-	TRBJ1-5	TGTGCCAGTAGTGACGACTCATGGGGGCCCCAGCATTTT	CASSDDSWGPQHF
TRBV29-1	-	many	TRBJ2-3	TGCAGCACTTTATGGAGGGATACGCAGTATTTT	CSTLWRDTQYF
TRBV7-8	-	few	TRBJ2-7	TGTGCCAGCAGAAAAGACAGGAGTGGATCCTACGAGCAGTACTTC	CASRKDRSGSYEQYF
TRBV12-3/TRBV12-4	-	-	TRBJ1-1	TGTGCCAGCAGCTGGGAGACAGAAGCTTTCTTT	CASSWETEAFF
TRBV5-1	TRBD1	-	TRBJ2-1	TGCGCCAGCAGCTTGGAAAGGGGGCCGGGCTCCTACAATGAGCAGTTCTTC	CASSLERGPGSYNEQFF
TRBV6-1	TRBD1	few	TRBJ1-1	TGTGCCAGCAGCCTTTCGGGACAGCTGAACACTGAAGCTTTCTTT	CASSLSGQLNTEAFF
TRBV2	-	many	TRBJ2-5	TGTGCCAGCAACCCCTACCAAGAGACCCAGTACTTC	CASNPYQETQYF
TRBV5-5	TRBD2	few	TRBJ2-1	TGTGCCAGCAGTTTTGGATCGCGCCCCCGGGACTATAATAGGCCCCCCCCCAATGAGCAGTTCTTC	CASSFGSRPRDYNRPPPNEQFF
TRBV27	-	-	TRBJ2-7	TGTGCCAGCAGTCGCCGATCCCCCTACGAGCAGTACTTC	CASSRRSPYEQYF
TRBV20-1	-	many	TRBJ1-2	TGCAGCGTGCATTGGGGCTACACCTTC	CSVHWGYTF
TRBV7-2	TRBD1	many	TRBJ2-2	TGTGCCAGCAGCTCGCGACAGGGTGGAACCGGGGAGCTGTTTTTT	CASSSRQGGTGELFF
TRBV3-1	-	-	TRBJ2-1	TGTGCCAGCAGCCAAGATCATAACAGGGTGAATGAGCAGTTCTTC	CASSQDHNRVNEQFF
TRBV7-2	-	-	TRBJ2-1	TGTGCGGAGGGGGACGCCTGGTACGATGAGCAGTTCTTC	CAEGDAWYDEQFF
TRBV27	-	few	TRBJ2-3	TGTGCCACCCAGGGAGATACGCAGTATTTT	CATQGDTQYF
TRBV7-9	-	few	TRBJ2-1	TGTGCCAGCAGCTTGTGGAGGTCTGGTTCCAATGAGCAGTTCTTC	CASSLWRSGSNEQFF
TRBV9	TRBD1	few	TRBJ1-1	TGTGCCAGCAGCGTAGAGGGGGAGGGGGCTATGAACACTGAAGCTTTCTTT	CASSVEGEGAMNTEAFF
TRBV11-2	TRBD2	few	TRBJ2-4	TGTGCCAGCAGCCCAGGGGCGGGGGGGGCCCGCCTAGCCAAAAACATTCAGTACTTC	CASSPGAGGARLAKNIQYF
TRBV11-2	TRBD1	-	TRBJ2-7	TGTGCCAGCAGCTTAGTGGGGGGACCAGGGGGCCTCTCCTACGAGCAGTACTTC	CASSLVGGPGGLSYEQYF
TRBV12-3/TRBV12-4	TRBD2	few	TRBJ2-1	TGTGCCAGCAGTTTCTTGACTAGCGGGGTACTGGATGAGCAGTTCTTC	CASSFLTSGVLDEQFF
TRBV20-1	TRBD2	few	TRBJ2-3	TGCAGTGCTAGAGTGCGGGGGGCCACAGATACGCAGTATTTT	CSARVRGATDTQYF
TRBV29-1	-	many	TRBJ2-1	TGCAGCGTTGCGGTGGGCTCCTACAATGAGCAGTTCTTC	CSVAVGSYNEQFF
TRBV20-1	-	many	TRBJ1-1	TGCAGTGCTAGAGATTTGAACACTGAAGCTTTCTTT	CSARDLNTEAFF
TRBV7-9	-	many	TRBJ2-5	TGTGCCAGCAGCTTAACTGCTAGAGAGACCCAGTACTTC	CASSLTARETQYF
TRBV20-1	-	-	TRBJ2-4	TGCAGTGGCCTCGTCGTAGCCAAAAACATTCAGTACTTC	CSGLVVAKNIQYF
TRBV20-1	TRBD1	few	TRBJ2-3	TGCAGTGCCAAGAGGGGGCAGGGAAGGGGTACGCAGTATTTT	CSAKRGQGRGTQYF
TRBV7-3	-	few	TRBJ2-3	TGTGCCAGCAGCCCGTCGCAGAGAGCAGATACGCAGTATTTT	CASSPSQRADTQYF
TRBV18	TRBD1	-	TRBJ2-7	TGTGCCAGCTCACCCGACAGGGGAAAATACGAGCAGTACTTC	CASSPDRGKYEQYF
TRBV5-1	TRBD1	many	TRBJ2-2	TGCGCCAGCAGCTTGGGACAGGGGCTCGGGGAGCTGTTTTTT	CASSLGQGLGELFF
TRBV12-3/TRBV12-4	TRBD1	many	TRBJ2-5	TGTGCCAGCAGTTGGGACAGCCTAAATGAGACCCAGTACTTC	CASSWDSLNETQYF
TRBV4-3	TRBD2	-	TRBJ2-1	TGCGCCAGCAGCCAAGTGACTAGCGGGGCGGGTTATGAGCAGTTCTTC	CASSQVTSGAGYEQFF
TRBV12-3/TRBV12-4	TRBD2	many	TRBJ2-2	TGTGCCAGCAGCCTAGTAGGGCTAGCGGGGACCACCGGGGAGCTGTTTTTT	CASSLVGLAGTTGELFF
TRBV27	-	-	TRBJ1-3	TGTGCCAGCAGCCCCACGGCCCCCAGGGGAAACACCATATATTTT	CASSPTAPRGNTIYF
TRBV4-1	-	-	TRBJ2-5	TGCGCCAGCAGTACCACAGTATACCAAGAGACCCAGTACTTC	CASSTTVYQETQYF
TRBV6-6	-	-	TRBJ2-5	TGTGCCAGCAGCAGACCGTTCCAAGAGACCCAGTACTTC	CASSRPFQETQYF
TRBV20-1	-	-	TRBJ1-4	TGCAGTGCTAGAGATCTACGCTGGGATAATGAAAAACTGTTTTTT	CSARDLRWDNEKLFF
TRBV12-3/TRBV12-4	TRBD1	few	TRBJ1-1	TGTGCCAGCAGTATAAGACAGGGGGCTGAAGCTTTCTTT	CASSIRQGAEAFF